The T cell receptor (beta chain) under discussion was sequenced for a study of T-cell reconstitution after alpha-beta-depleted transplantation in children. During its preparation, the TCRbeta library received unique molecular identifiers. TCRdb re-derived calls from the PCR reads in MiXCR, one entry per CDR3 protein. The data contain roughly 500,000 distinct CDR3 sequences, approximately 32% of them seen just once; the ten biggest clones take up 2% to 3%. Germline V gene lookup returns CDR1 DFQATT and CDR2 SNEGSKA (reference sequence). V dropped 3 bases and J dropped 11; count of bases not matched to a gene: 6. This CDR3 spans 12 amino acids. This clonotype appeared a single time.

The sequences come from PBMCs from the stem cell graft donor, collected from the stem cell graft. This TCR was recovered from a human donor who donated a stem cell graft to a child with aplastic anemia. The V gene is TRBV20-1, the J gene TRBJ1-4; TRBD1 matches at 7 bases. The CDR3 region has the DNA TGCAGTGCTAGGGAACAGGGACAGAAACTGTTTTTT. This sequence encodes CSAREQGQKLFF.